The 18 T cell receptor beta chains presented below share a single source sample, sequenced in a study of blood T cell repertoires in COVID-19. Sequencing used immunoSEQ multiplex PCR; TCRdb keeps in-frame clones, though not all of them. Of 90,000 to 120,000 clones detected, approximately 88% appear once; the ten largest clones hold approximately 26%. Sample: peripheral blood. These receptors all stem from a man between 60 and 75 years old with acute or convalescent COVID-19.

The chain carries TRBV5-4 and TRBJ2-1; D unclear. Germline CDR1 and CDR2: SGHNT and YYREEE (reference sequence). The CDR3 covers 15 residues. The V end lost 4 bases, the J end lost 0 bases, and 11 bases lay between the germline ends. The CDR3 protein is CASSRDKASYNEQFF. Here the CDR3 DNA reads TGTGCCAGCAGCCGCGACAAGGCCTCCTACAATGAGCAGTTCTTC.

The chain uses TRBV6-2 or TRBV6-3 and TRBJ2-7; D uncertain. The CDR3 has 13 amino acids. Trimming pared 6 bases from V and 6 bases from J, leaving 15 bases between. CDR1 and CDR2 (germline): MNHEY, SVGEGT. CDR3 in amino acids: CASSNRLVSEQYV. CDR3 sequence (DNA): TGTGCCAGCAGCAACCGGTTAGTATCCGAGCAGTACGTC.

This clone was seen a single time. This CDR3 is CASSELRGSGGYNEQFF. In nucleotides, the CDR3 is TGTGCCAGCAGTGAATTAAGAGGAAGCGGGGGGTACAATGAGCAGTTCTTC. The chain uses TRBV25-1 and TRBJ2-1, with 9 bases fitting TRBD2. The germline gives CDR1 MGHDK, CDR2 SYGVNS. The CDR3 spans 17 residues. V lost 1 base to trimming and J lost 4 bases; unmatched junction nucleotides: 8.

The V call is TRBV27, the J call TRBJ1-6; TRBD1 is a possible D gene (5 bases). Trimming removed 7 bases from V and 10 bases from J, with 17 bases in between. Germline V gene sequence: CDR1 MNHEY, CDR2 SMNVEV (reference sequence). This CDR3 has 14 residues. The DNA of the CDR3 is TGTGCCAGCACCGCCCAGGAGGGGAAATCACCCCTCCACTTT. Translating it yields CASTAQEGKSPLHF.

The genes are TRBV2 and TRBJ1-4; D possibly corresponds to TRBD1 (5 bases). The CDR3 spans 14 residues. The germline V gene encodes CDR1 SNHLY and CDR2 FYNNEI. With 8 bases removed from V and 5 bases from J, the gap between germline ends came to 15 bases. The CDR3 DNA is TGTGCCAGCCTAGGGGCCCAGGTGAATGAAAAACTGTTTTTT. It codes for CASLGAQVNEKLFF.

This sequence joins TRBV3-1 (or the pseudogene TRBV3-2) and TRBJ2-2; the match to TRBD2 covers 9 bases. Per the germline V gene, CDR1 is LGHDT and CDR2 is YNNKEL (reference sequence). V shed 0 bases, J shed 4 bases, and the junction held 12 bases outside the gene matches. CDR3 length: 19 amino acids. The CDR3 coding sequence is TGTGCCAGCAGCCAAGATACTTCATCGGGCGGGAGGGGCACCGGGGAGCTGTTTTTT. It codes for CASSQDTSSGGRGTGELFF.

The genes are TRBV6-6 and TRBJ2-3; the match to TRBD1 covers 10 bases. Trimming cost V 4 bases and J 3 bases; bases outside gene matches: 4. The CDR3 runs 15 residues. Per the germline V gene, CDR1 is MNHNY and CDR2 is SVGAGI (reference sequence). CDR3 region: CASSSDRGLTDTQYF. The CDR3 region has the DNA TGTGCCAGCAGTTCTGACAGGGGGCTAACAGATACGCAGTATTTT.

This clone was counted a single time. V usage is TRBV11-3 and J usage is TRBJ2-5; TRBD1 matches at 7 bases. The CDR3 runs to 14 residues. Germline-derived CDR1 and CDR2 are SGHNT and YENEEA. Trimming removed 3 bases from V and 3 bases from J; junction bases left unmatched: 4. CDR3 nucleotide sequence: TGTGCCAGCAGCTTTTACAGGGGTGAAGAGACCCAGTACTTC. Encoded protein: CASSFYRGEETQYF.

This rearrangement joins TRBV5-4 to TRBJ2-7; 7 positions match TRBD2. Trimming removed 0 bases from V and 5 bases from J; junction bases left unmatched: 5. This CDR3 has 14 residues. CDR1 and CDR2 from the germline V gene are SGHNT and YYREEE (reference sequence). CDR3 amino acids: CASSLVGGRDEQYF. Here the CDR3 DNA reads TGTGCCAGCAGCTTGGTTGGGGGGAGGGACGAGCAGTACTTC. The whole variable domain, remainder taken from reference TRBV5-4 and TRBJ2-7, is ETGVTQSPTHLIKTRGQQVTLRCSSQSGHNTVSWYQQALGQGPQFIFQYYREEENGRGNFPPRFSGLQFPNYSSELNVNALELDDSALYLCASSLVGGRDEQYFGPGTRLTVT.

The rearrangement links TRBV19 to TRBJ2-6; 7 nucleotides line up with TRBD1. Germline CDR1 LNHDA, CDR2 SQIVND (reference sequence). V was clipped by 4 bases and J by 4 bases; unmatched bases: 4. The CDR3 totals 15 residues. Here the CDR3 DNA reads TGTGCCAGTAGTAAGACAGGGTTCGGGGCCAACGTCCTGACTTTC. Residues: CASSKTGFGANVLTF.

The rearrangement uses TRBV19 and TRBJ1-5, with D hard to call. The V and J ends lost 3 bases and 4 bases respectively, with 13 bases between them. This CDR3 is built from 15 residues. Germline values: CDR1 LNHDA, CDR2 SQIVND (reference sequence). The CDR3 coding sequence is TGTGCCAGTAGTATCCCCGGGGTCCGGAATCAGCCCCAGCATTTT. It translates to CASSIPGVRNQPQHF.

J is TRBJ2-7 and V is TRBV6-6, with 7 bases identical to TRBD1. Germline CDR1 reads MNHNY; CDR2 reads SVGAGI (reference sequence). The CDR3 has 12 amino acids. V lost 9 bases, J lost 3 bases, and 5 bases stayed unmatched. In DNA, the CDR3 is TGTGCCAGTAAGGACAGGAACTACGAGCAGTACTTC. Encoded protein: CASKDRNYEQYF.

V is TRBV19 and J is TRBJ2-2; 9 bases align to TRBD2. This CDR3 is built from 14 residues. The junction had 3 bases not matched to a gene; V was cut back by 9 bases and J by 1 base. CDR1 and CDR2 from the germline V gene are LNHDA and SQIVND (reference sequence). The CDR3 is CASGSGRNTGELFF. The CDR3 DNA is TGTGCCAGCGGTAGCGGGAGGAACACCGGGGAGCTGTTTTTT.

The chain uses TRBV28 and TRBJ1-3; 9 bases fit TRBD1. This CDR3 region has 11 residues. Germline V gene sequence: CDR1 MDHEN, CDR2 SYDVKM. Losses at the gene ends were 6 bases for V and 16 bases for J; bases not matched to a gene: 7. In nucleotides, the CDR3 is TGTGCCAGCAGCTATGGGACAGGGAGTTATTTT. This sequence encodes CASSYGTGSYF.

CDR3 sequence: CSVRTGGYEQYF. The DNA of the CDR3 is TGCAGCGTCCGGACAGGGGGCTACGAGCAGTACTTC. The chain recombines TRBV29-1 with TRBJ2-7; 10 bases are shared with TRBD1. The V segment lost 6 bases and the J segment 3 bases; nucleotides outside the gene matches: 2. Germline CDR1 SQVTM, CDR2 ANQGSEA. This CDR3 spans 12 amino acids.

The CDR3 DNA follows: TGTGCCAGCAGCTTATCTGCGAACGATGGCTACACCTTC. Its translation is CASSLSANDGYTF. The genes are TRBV7-9 and TRBJ1-2; D ambiguous. Trimming removed 2 bases from V and 6 bases from J, with 10 bases in between. CDR1 and CDR2 (germline): SEHNR, FQNEAQ (reference sequence). The length of the CDR3 is 13 residues.

The genes are TRBV12-3 or TRBV12-4 and TRBJ2-4; 9 bases are shared with TRBD2. The CDR3 is 13 residues long. V gave up 7 bases and J gave up 8 bases; unmatched junction bases: 6. The CDR3 DNA reads as TGTGCCAGCACCTCAAGCGGGGGGCACATTCAGTACTTC. It specifies CASTSSGGHIQYF.

The V gene is TRBV6-5, the J gene TRBJ2-2; 8 bases are a match to TRBD1. This CDR3 has 14 residues. Unmatched junction bases numbered 5, after V lost 5 bases and J lost 6 bases. The germline V gene has CDR1 MNHEY and CDR2 SVGAGI. CDR3 in DNA: TGTGCCAGCAGTCGGACAGGGCGGGCCGGGGAGCTGTTTTTT. Its translation: CASSRTGRAGELFF.